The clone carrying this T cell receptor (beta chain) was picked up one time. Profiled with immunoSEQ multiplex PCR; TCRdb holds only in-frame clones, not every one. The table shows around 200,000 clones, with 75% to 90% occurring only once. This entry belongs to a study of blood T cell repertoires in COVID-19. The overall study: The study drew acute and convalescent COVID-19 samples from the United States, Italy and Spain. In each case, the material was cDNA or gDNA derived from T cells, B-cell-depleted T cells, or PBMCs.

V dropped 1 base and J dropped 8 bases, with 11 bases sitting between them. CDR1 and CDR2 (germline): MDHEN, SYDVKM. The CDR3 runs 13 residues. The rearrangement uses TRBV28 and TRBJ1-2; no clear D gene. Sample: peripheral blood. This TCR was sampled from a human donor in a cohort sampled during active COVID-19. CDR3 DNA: TGTGCCAGCAGTTTATATATAGCGGGAGGCTACACCTTC. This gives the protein CASSLYIAGGYTF.